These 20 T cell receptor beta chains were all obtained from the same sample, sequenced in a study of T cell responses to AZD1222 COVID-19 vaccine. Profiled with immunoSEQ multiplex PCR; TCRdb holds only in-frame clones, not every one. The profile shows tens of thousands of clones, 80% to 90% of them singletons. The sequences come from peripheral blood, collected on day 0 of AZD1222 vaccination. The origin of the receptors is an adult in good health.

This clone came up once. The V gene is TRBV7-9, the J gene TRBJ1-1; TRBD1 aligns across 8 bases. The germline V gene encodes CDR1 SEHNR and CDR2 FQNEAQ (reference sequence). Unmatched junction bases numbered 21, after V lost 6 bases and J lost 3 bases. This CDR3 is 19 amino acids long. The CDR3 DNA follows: TGTGCCAGCAGTCCCTTCTTAGGACAGGGCCCTAGGAAGGACACTGAAGCTTTCTTT. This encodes CASSPFLGQGPRKDTEAFF.

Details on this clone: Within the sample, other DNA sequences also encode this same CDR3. The DNA for the CDR3 is TGTGCCAGCAGTTTCCCAGACAATGAGCAGTTCTTC. It specifies CASSFPDNEQFF. The chain uses TRBV12-3 or TRBV12-4 and TRBJ2-1, with unresolved D. The V end lost 3 bases, the J end lost 5 bases, and 5 bases lay between the germline ends. The CDR3 is 12 amino acids.

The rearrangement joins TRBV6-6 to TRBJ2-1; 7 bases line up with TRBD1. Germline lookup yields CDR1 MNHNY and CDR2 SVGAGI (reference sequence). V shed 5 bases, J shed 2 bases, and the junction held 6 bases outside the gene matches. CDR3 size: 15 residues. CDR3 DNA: TGTGCCAGCAGTGCAGACAGGGTAGCCTACAATGAGCAGTTCTTC. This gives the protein CASSADRVAYNEQFF.

CDR3 coding DNA: TGTGCCACCAGTGACCGTACAGGGAATGATCAGCCCCAGCATTTT. This translates into CATSDRTGNDQPQHF. The chain couples TRBV24-1 to TRBJ1-5, with D maybe TRBD1 (6 bases). Germline V gene sequence: CDR1 KGHDR, CDR2 SFDVKD. The CDR3 spans 15 residues. Between the trimmed V and J ends, which lost 4 bases and 5 bases, there was a span of 14 bases.

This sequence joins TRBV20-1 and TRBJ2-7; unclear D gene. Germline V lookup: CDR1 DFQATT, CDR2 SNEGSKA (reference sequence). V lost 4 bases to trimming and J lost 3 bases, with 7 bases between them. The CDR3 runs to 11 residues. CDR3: CSAKRNYEQYF. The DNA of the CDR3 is TGCAGTGCTAAAAGGAACTACGAGCAGTACTTC.

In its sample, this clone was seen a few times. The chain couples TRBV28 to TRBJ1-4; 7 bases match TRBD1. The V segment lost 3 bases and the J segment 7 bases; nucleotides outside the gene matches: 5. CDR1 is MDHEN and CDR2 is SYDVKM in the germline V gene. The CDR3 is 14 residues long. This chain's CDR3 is CASSFRGLAEKLFF. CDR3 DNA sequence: TGTGCCAGCAGTTTCAGGGGGTTAGCTGAAAAACTGTTTTTT.

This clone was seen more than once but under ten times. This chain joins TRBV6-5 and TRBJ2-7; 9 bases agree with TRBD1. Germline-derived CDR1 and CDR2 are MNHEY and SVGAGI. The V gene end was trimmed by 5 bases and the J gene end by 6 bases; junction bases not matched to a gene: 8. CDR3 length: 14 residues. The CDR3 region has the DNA TGTGCCAGCAGTCACCGGGACAGGGTTCTCGAGCAGTACTTC. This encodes CASSHRDRVLEQYF.

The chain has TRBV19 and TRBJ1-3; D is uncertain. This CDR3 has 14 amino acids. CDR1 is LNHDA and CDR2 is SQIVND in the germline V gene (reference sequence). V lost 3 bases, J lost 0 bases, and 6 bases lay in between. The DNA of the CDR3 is TGTGCCAGTAGTATGGTCAGCTCTGGAAACACCATATATTTT. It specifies CASSMVSSGNTIYF.

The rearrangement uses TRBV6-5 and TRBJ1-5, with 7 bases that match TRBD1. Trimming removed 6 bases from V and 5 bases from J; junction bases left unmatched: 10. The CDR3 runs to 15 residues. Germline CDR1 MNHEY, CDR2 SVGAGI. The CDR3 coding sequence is TGTGCCAGCAGAACCGGACAGGCGGGGGATCAGCCCCAGCATTTT. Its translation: CASRTGQAGDQPQHF.

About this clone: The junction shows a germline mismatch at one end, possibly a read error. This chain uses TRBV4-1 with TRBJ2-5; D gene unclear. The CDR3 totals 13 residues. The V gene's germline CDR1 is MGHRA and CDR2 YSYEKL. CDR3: CASSQDLSGLNDF. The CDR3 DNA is TGCGCCAGCAGCCAAGACTTATCCGGGCTCAACGACTTC.

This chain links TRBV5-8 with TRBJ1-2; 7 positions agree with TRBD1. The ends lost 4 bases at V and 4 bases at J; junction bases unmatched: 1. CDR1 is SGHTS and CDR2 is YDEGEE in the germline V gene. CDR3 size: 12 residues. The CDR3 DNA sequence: TGTGCCAGCAGCGACAGGGCCTATGGCTACACCTTC. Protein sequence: CASSDRAYGYTF.

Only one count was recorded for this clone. This CDR3 is CASSLDRAGIAFF. The CDR3 nucleotides are TGCGCCAGCAGCTTGGACAGGGCTGGGATTGCTTTCTTT. The V gene is TRBV5-1, the J gene TRBJ1-1; weak D call: TRBD1 (6 bases). Trimming cost V 0 bases and J 11 bases, with 14 bases left between them. Germline CDR1 is SGHRS and CDR2 is YFSETQ. The CDR3 has 13 residues.

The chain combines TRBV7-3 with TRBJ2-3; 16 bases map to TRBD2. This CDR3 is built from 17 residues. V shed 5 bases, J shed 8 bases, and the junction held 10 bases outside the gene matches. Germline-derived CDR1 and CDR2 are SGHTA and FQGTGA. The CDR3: CASSAPGLAGGTATQYF. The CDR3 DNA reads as TGTGCCAGCAGCGCACCGGGACTAGCGGGGGGGACTGCTACGCAGTATTTT.

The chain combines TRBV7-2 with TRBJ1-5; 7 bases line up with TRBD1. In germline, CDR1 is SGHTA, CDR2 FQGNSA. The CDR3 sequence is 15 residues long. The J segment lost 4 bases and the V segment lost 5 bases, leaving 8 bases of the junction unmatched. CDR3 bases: TGTGCCAGCAGCCCAACCGGGACAGTAAATCAGCCCCAGCATTTT. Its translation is CASSPTGTVNQPQHF.

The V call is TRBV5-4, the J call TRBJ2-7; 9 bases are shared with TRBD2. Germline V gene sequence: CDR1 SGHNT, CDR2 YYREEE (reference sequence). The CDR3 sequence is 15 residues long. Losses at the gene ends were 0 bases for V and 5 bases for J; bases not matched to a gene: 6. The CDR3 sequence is CASSLDASSGDEQYF. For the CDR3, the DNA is TGTGCCAGCAGCTTGGATGCCTCTAGCGGGGACGAGCAGTACTTC. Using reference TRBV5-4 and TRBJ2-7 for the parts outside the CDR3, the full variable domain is ETGVTQSPTHLIKTRGQQVTLRCSSQSGHNTVSWYQQALGQGPQFIFQYYREEENGRGNFPPRFSGLQFPNYSSELNVNALELDDSALYLCASSLDASSGDEQYFGPGTRLTVT.

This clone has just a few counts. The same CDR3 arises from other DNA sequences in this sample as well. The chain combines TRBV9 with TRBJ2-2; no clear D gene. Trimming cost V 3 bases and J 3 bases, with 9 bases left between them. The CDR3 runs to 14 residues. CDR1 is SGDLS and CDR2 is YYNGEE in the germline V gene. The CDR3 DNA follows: TGTGCCAGCAGCGCCCGATCGTACACCGGGGAGCTGTTTTTT. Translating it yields CASSARSYTGELFF.

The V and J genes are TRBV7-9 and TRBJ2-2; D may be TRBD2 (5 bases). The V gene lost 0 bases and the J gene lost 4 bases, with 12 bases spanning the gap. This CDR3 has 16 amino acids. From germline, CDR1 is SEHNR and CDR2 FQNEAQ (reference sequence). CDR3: CASSLALARTTGELFF. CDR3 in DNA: TGTGCCAGCAGCTTAGCGTTAGCGCGGACCACCGGGGAGCTGTTTTTT.

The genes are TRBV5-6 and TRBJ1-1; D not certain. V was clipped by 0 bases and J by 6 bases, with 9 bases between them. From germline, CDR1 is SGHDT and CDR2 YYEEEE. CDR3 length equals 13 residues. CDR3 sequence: CASSLAHTPEAFF. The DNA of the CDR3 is TGTGCCAGCAGCTTGGCACACACCCCTGAAGCTTTCTTT. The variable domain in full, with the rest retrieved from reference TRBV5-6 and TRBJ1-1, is DAGVTQSPTHLIKTRGQQVTLRCSPKSGHDTVSWYQQALGQGPQFIFQYYEEEERQRGNFPDRFSGHQFPNYSSELNVNALLLGDSALYLCASSLAHTPEAFFGQGTRLTVV.

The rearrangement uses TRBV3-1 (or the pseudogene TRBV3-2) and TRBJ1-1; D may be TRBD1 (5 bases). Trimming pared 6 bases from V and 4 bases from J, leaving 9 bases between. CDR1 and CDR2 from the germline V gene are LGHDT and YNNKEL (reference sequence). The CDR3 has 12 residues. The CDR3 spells CASRQGPTEAFF. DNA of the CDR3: TGTGCCAGCAGGCAGGGACCCACTGAAGCTTTCTTT.

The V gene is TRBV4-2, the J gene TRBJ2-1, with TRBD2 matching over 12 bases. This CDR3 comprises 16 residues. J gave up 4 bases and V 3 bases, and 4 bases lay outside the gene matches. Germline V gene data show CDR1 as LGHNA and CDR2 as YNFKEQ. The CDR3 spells CASSQRTSGAYNEQFF. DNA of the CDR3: TGTGCCAGCAGCCAGAGGACTAGCGGGGCTTACAATGAGCAGTTCTTC.